Each of the 25 T cell receptor beta chains below was sequenced from the same sample in a study of blood T cells in healthy people across ages. A second PCR of 7 to 11 cycles used a sample-barcoded 5' primer and a J-beta primer mix. TCRdb passed the 5' RACE reads through MiXCR, listing each CDR3 protein once. The sample has about 930,000 distinct CDR3 sequences; 25% to 30% are singletons. In addition, the sample was reused for a study of T cells of mothers and their children.

Sequences were obtained from blood. These receptors all stem from a middle-aged woman in good health.

In this sample, this clonotype turned up a few times. The chain employs TRBV6-2 or TRBV6-3 and TRBJ2-1; D may correspond to TRBD1 or TRBD2 (7 bases each). This CDR3 has 19 amino acids. CDR1 is MNHEY and CDR2 is SVGEGT in the germline V gene. The V and J ends lost 6 bases and 0 bases respectively, with 24 bases between them. The CDR3 sequence: CASSQGRDRRISSYNEQFF. Written as DNA, the CDR3 is TGTGCCAGCAGCCAAGGGAGGGACAGAAGAATAAGCTCCTACAATGAGCAGTTCTTC.

The chain is built from TRBV5-1 and TRBJ1-4; the D gene is possibly TRBD1 (5 bases). This CDR3 region has 15 residues. Deletions cut 0 bases from V and 8 bases from J, with 14 bases between. Germline-derived CDR1 and CDR2 are SGHRS and YFSETQ. CDR3 in amino acids: CASSLERGSREKLFF. DNA of the CDR3: TGCGCCAGCAGCTTGGAAAGGGGATCAAGGGAAAAACTGTTTTTT. Full variable domain (rest looked up from reference TRBV5-1 and TRBJ1-4): KAGVTQTPRYLIKTRGQQVTLSCSPISGHRSVSWYQQTPGQGLQFLFEYFSETQRNKGNFPGRFSGRQFSNSRSEMNVSTLELGDSALYLCASSLERGSREKLFFGSGTQLSVL.

This clonotype was counted a few times. The chain employs TRBV5-1 and TRBJ2-3; D ambiguous. Per the germline V gene, CDR1 is SGHRS and CDR2 is YFSETQ. Trimming left V 0 bases short and J 0 bases short, with 14 bases between. The CDR3 runs 17 residues. CDR3: CASSLAARHSSTDTQYF. The CDR3 nucleotides are TGCGCCAGCAGCTTGGCGGCAAGGCATTCTAGCACAGATACGCAGTATTTT.

The sample holds a few counts of this clonotype. The V call is TRBV18, the J call TRBJ1-1; D is unresolved. The CDR3 length is 16 residues. V was pared by 3 bases and J by 4 bases, with 18 bases between. Germline loops: CDR1 KGHSH, CDR2 LQKENI. Here the CDR3 DNA reads TGTGCCAGCTCACCTACAGCCGGGTCCAGATCCACTGAAGCTTTCTTT. Translating gives CASSPTAGSRSTEAFF.

This clonotype was recorded a few times. The chain uses TRBV7-2 and TRBJ2-3; TRBD2 matches 10 bases. The CDR3 sequence is 17 residues long. The J segment lost 4 bases and the V segment lost 3 bases, leaving 10 bases of the junction unmatched. Germline CDR1 and CDR2: SGHTA and FQGNSA. DNA for the CDR3: TGTGCCAGCAGCTTTTTCGAGCGGGGGGGTATGTCAGATACGCAGTATTTT. It codes for CASSFFERGGMSDTQYF.

The chain is built from TRBV7-9 and TRBJ2-1; 11 positions match TRBD2. The J call may be mistaken, given a closer DNA end match to TRBJ2-7. This CDR3 comprises 17 residues. The germline CDR1 and CDR2 sequences are SEHNR and FQNEAQ (reference sequence). The CDR3 nucleotides are TGTGCCAGCAGCCCTATAGCGGGGGGGCGGTCCGACAATGAGCAGTACTTC. Translating it yields CASSPIAGGRSDNEQYF.

This clonotype was seen more than once but under ten times. V usage is TRBV27 and J usage is TRBJ1-2; 9 nucleotides align to TRBD1. The V gene's germline CDR1 is MNHEY and CDR2 SMNVEV (reference sequence). There are 14 residues in the CDR3. V lost 3 bases, J lost 4 bases, and 3 bases stayed unmatched. CDR3 sequence (DNA): TGTGCCAGCAGTTTTACAGGGGGCTTCTATGGCTACACCTTC. Encoded protein: CASSFTGGFYGYTF.

The CDR3 DNA sequence: TGTGCCAGCAGTTTAGATGGGGGCTGGGGTCAGCCCCAGCATTTT. It specifies CASSLDGGWGQPQHF. The chain joins TRBV12-3 or TRBV12-4 to TRBJ1-5; tentative D call: TRBD1 (6 bases). Trimming stripped 1 base from V and 6 bases from J, with 13 bases between. The CDR3 contains 15 residues.

The chain carries TRBV5-1 and TRBJ2-3; tentative D call: TRBD1 (6 bases). Germline-derived CDR1 and CDR2 are SGHRS and YFSETQ. V was trimmed by 7 bases and J by 0 bases, leaving 12 bases between them. The CDR3 length is 14 residues. CDR3 DNA: TGCGCCAGCGCCCTCGGGACAAGCACAGATACGCAGTATTTT. This codes for CASALGTSTDTQYF.

This clonotype came up a few times. A read error may be the cause here, since a much bigger clone is one base away. The V and J genes are TRBV5-6 and TRBJ2-7; D is unclear. The CDR3 consists of 13 residues. CDR1 is SGHDT, CDR2 YYEEEE, per germline. V lost 4 bases, J lost 2 bases, and 10 bases lay in between. CDR3 DNA: TGTGCCAGCAGCATGAGCGTTACCTACGAGCAGTACTTC. Protein product: CASSMSVTYEQYF. Looking up the rest from reference TRBV5-6 and TRBJ2-7 gives the full variable domain: DAGVTQSPTHLIKTRGQQVTLRCSPKSGHDTVSWYQQALGQGPQFIFQYYEEEERQRGNFPDRFSGHQFPNYSSELNVNALLLGDSALYLCASSMSVTYEQYFGPGTRLTVT.

This clonotype was detected a few times. The chain has TRBV7-2 and TRBJ2-5; 8 bases fit TRBD1. With 1 base clipped from V and 5 bases from J, the junction kept 6 bases outside the gene matches. CDR3 size: 15 residues. Germline CDR1 reads SGHTA; CDR2 reads FQGNSA. The CDR3 bases are TGTGCCAGCAGCTTAGGGACAGGGAGACAGGAGACCCAGTACTTC. Protein sequence: CASSLGTGRQETQYF.

The V and J genes are TRBV7-6 and TRBJ2-2; 8 nucleotides match TRBD1. CDR1 is SGHVS and CDR2 is FNYEAQ in the germline V gene. Trimming removed 5 bases from V and 7 bases from J; junction bases left unmatched: 6. The CDR3 has 14 amino acids. The CDR3 nucleotides are TGTGCCAGCAGCCCGACAGGGGAGATCGGGGAGCTGTTTTTT. It encodes CASSPTGEIGELFF.

The sample holds many counts of this clonotype. The V call is TRBV12-3 or TRBV12-4, the J call TRBJ2-5; D remains unclear. CDR3 length: 11 residues. The germline V and J ends were trimmed by 5 bases and 5 bases, with 6 bases remaining between them. CDR3 residues: CASSQSETQYF. In DNA, the CDR3 is TGTGCCAGCAGTCAATCGGAGACCCAGTACTTC.

This clonotype was observed many times. V gene TRBV15 combines with J gene TRBJ2-3, with 11 bases aligning to TRBD2. Trimming took 4 bases from V and 2 from J; bases not matched to a gene: 5. The CDR3 runs 16 residues. Germline assignment: CDR1 LNHNV and CDR2 YYDKDF (reference sequence). CDR3 amino acids: CATSTGLAGLTDTQYF. The CDR3 DNA is TGTGCCACCAGCACCGGACTAGCGGGTCTCACAGATACGCAGTATTTT.

The chain links TRBV5-6 to TRBJ2-3; 9 positions agree with TRBD2. Germline V gives CDR1 SGHDT, CDR2 YYEEEE. The CDR3 extends over 16 amino acids. Germline trimming cut 0 bases from V and 5 bases from J; bases unmatched to any gene: 7. Here the CDR3 DNA reads TGTGCCAGCAGCTTGGGTCTAGCGGGGATGAGAGATACGCAGTATTTT. It translates to CASSLGLAGMRDTQYF.

The J gene is TRBJ1-6, the V gene TRBV18; 9 bases are a match to TRBD1. V lost 6 bases and J lost 10; bases outside the gene matches: 4. The germline V gene has CDR1 KGHSH and CDR2 LQKENI. The CDR3 consists of 13 residues. Here the CDR3 reads CASSRDRDSPLHF. The CDR3 DNA reads as TGTGCCAGCTCGAGGGACAGGGACTCACCCCTCCACTTT. Full variable domain (outside the CDR3, taken from reference TRBV18 and TRBJ1-6): NAGVMQNPRHLVRRRGQEARLRCSPMKGHSHVYWYRQLPEEGLKFMVYLQKENIIDESGMPKERFSAEFPKEGPSILRIQQVVRGDSAAYFCASSRDRDSPLHFGNGTRLTVT.

The chain joins TRBV5-1 to TRBJ1-2; no reliable D call. V was clipped by 2 bases and J by 2 bases, with 10 bases between them. This CDR3 contains 14 residues. CDR1 is SGHRS, CDR2 YFSETQ, per germline. As DNA, the CDR3 is TGCGCCAGCAGCTTCCTGGGCACCAACTATGGCTACACCTTC. Translating it yields CASSFLGTNYGYTF.

This clonotype was found many times. The V gene is TRBV28, the J gene TRBJ2-5; 7 nucleotides agree with TRBD2. This CDR3 contains 15 residues. The junction had 7 bases not matched to a gene; V was cut back by 2 bases and J by 4 bases. Germline V gene data show CDR1 as MDHEN and CDR2 as SYDVKM. The CDR3 here is CASSLGGLLRETQYF. CDR3 nucleotide sequence: TGTGCCAGCAGTTTAGGGGGACTACTTCGAGAGACCCAGTACTTC.

This clonotype was counted between two and nine times. The J gene is TRBJ1-5, the V gene TRBV20-1, with TRBD1 identical over 8 bases. J was trimmed by 3 bases and V by 5 bases; bases with no gene match: 6. This CDR3 comprises 14 residues. Germline V gene data show CDR1 as DFQATT and CDR2 as SNEGSKA (reference sequence). CDR3 coding DNA: TGCAGTGCTTTGACAGGGGCCTACAATCAGCCCCAGCATTTT. Residues: CSALTGAYNQPQHF.

Only a few counts were recorded for this clonotype. This rearrangement joins TRBV6-1 to TRBJ2-3; D uncertain. Germline values: CDR1 MNHNS, CDR2 SASEGT. The length of the CDR3 is 13 residues. The ends were cut back, 3 bases at V and 2 bases at J, with 6 bases in the middle. The DNA for the CDR3 is TGTGCCAGCAGTGATGTGCCCACAGATACGCAGTATTTT. This gives the protein CASSDVPTDTQYF.

This clonotype was detected a few times. J is TRBJ2-1 and V is TRBV19; 8 bases fit TRBD1. Germline V gene lookup returns CDR1 LNHDA and CDR2 SQIVND (reference sequence). The CDR3 runs 14 residues. The ends lost 6 bases at V and 10 bases at J; junction bases unmatched: 11. The CDR3 loop reads CASRMGQVLGEQFF. CDR3 sequence (DNA): TGTGCCAGTAGAATGGGACAGGTCCTGGGGGAGCAGTTCTTC.

This clonotype was seen many times. The rearrangement uses TRBV11-2 and TRBJ2-7; TRBD1 aligns across 10 bases. The CDR3 runs to 16 residues. The trim removed 5 bases at V and 2 bases at J, leaving 9 bases unmatched. Germline loops: CDR1 SGHAT, CDR2 FQNNGV. The CDR3 loop reads CASSIYRDRGPYEQYF. The CDR3, as DNA: TGTGCCAGCAGCATATACCGGGACAGGGGCCCCTACGAGCAGTACTTC. Looking up the rest from reference TRBV11-2 and TRBJ2-7 gives the full variable domain: EAGVAQSPRYKIIEKRQSVAFWCNPISGHATLYWYQQILGQGPKLLIQFQNNGVVDDSQLPKDRFSAERLKGVDSTLKIQPAKLEDSAVYLCASSIYRDRGPYEQYFGPGTRLTVT.

This clonotype was counted at least ten times. This rearrangement joins TRBV20-1 to TRBJ2-7; 8 nucleotides match TRBD2. Germline assignment: CDR1 DFQATT and CDR2 SNEGSKA (reference sequence). CDR3 length equals 12 residues. The J segment lost 5 bases and the V segment lost 5 bases, leaving 5 bases of the junction unmatched. CDR3 protein: CSAWTSRNEQYF. In nucleotides, the CDR3 is TGCAGTGCTTGGACTAGCAGGAACGAGCAGTACTTC.

This clonotype was recorded a few times. The chain recombines TRBV29-1 with TRBJ1-5; D gene uncertain. Germline loops: CDR1 SQVTM, CDR2 ANQGSEA. The CDR3 contains 13 residues. Trimming left V 4 bases short and J 3 bases short, with 10 bases between. CDR3 nucleotide sequence: TGCAGCGTTGCCCGTGGTAACAATCAGCCCCAGCATTTT. This sequence encodes CSVARGNNQPQHF. The entire variable domain, with the rest obtained from reference TRBV29-1 and TRBJ1-5, is as follows: SAVISQKPSRDICQRGTSLTIQCQVDSQVTMMFWYRQQPGQSLTLIATANQGSEATYESGFVIDKFPISRPNLTFSTLTVSNMSPEDSSIYLCSVARGNNQPQHFGDGTRLSIL.

The chain recombines TRBV20-1 with TRBJ2-3; D not certain. From germline, CDR1 is DFQATT and CDR2 SNEGSKA (reference sequence). The CDR3 consists of 15 residues. V was cut by 6 bases and J by 0 bases, with 16 bases left in between. The CDR3 sequence: CSAPSSARSTDTQYF. The CDR3, as DNA: TGCAGTGCCCCCTCATCGGCCAGAAGCACAGATACGCAGTATTTT.